What follows are 6 T cell receptor beta chains derived from one specimen sequenced in a study of cytomegalovirus exposure and HLA in healthy donors. The primer mix had 60 Vbeta and 13 Jbeta primers. The table came from immunoSEQ multiplex PCR; TCRdb's copy has only in-frame clones and leaves some out. Here the sample spans approximately 150,000 clones, 80% being singletons. The sequenced material came from PBMCs. These receptors all come from a man in his late teens or twenties in good health and CMV-seropositive.

J is TRBJ1-2 and V is TRBV11-2; D uncertain. V lost 1 base to trimming and J lost 2 bases, with 8 bases between them. Germline V CDR1 and CDR2: SGHAT, FQNNGV. This CDR3 comprises 14 residues. CDR3: CASSLGSPNYGYTF. DNA of the CDR3: TGTGCCAGCAGCTTAGGAAGCCCAAACTATGGCTACACCTTC.

This rearrangement joins TRBV4-1 to TRBJ2-5; D ambiguous. Germline CDR1 MGHRA, CDR2 YSYEKL. Trimming pared 3 bases from V and 4 bases from J, leaving 6 bases between. The CDR3 sequence is 12 residues long. CDR3 sequence reads: CASSHPRETQYF. The DNA of the CDR3 is TGCGCCAGCAGCCACCCCCGAGAGACCCAGTACTTC.

The chain carries TRBV28 and TRBJ2-7; D is perhaps TRBD1 (5 bases). Looked up from germline, CDR1 is MDHEN and CDR2 is SYDVKM. Trimming took 1 base from V and 3 from J, leaving 13 bases between them. This CDR3 is built from 15 residues. The CDR3 sequence: CASSLSGKAYYEQYF. In DNA form, the CDR3 reads TGTGCCAGCAGTTTATCAGGGAAAGCTTACTACGAGCAGTACTTC.

This clone was counted a few times. This chain connects TRBV7-3 to TRBJ2-2; tentative D call: TRBD1 (6 bases). Germline-derived CDR1 and CDR2 are SGHTA and FQGTGA. The CDR3 loop spans 12 amino acids. V gave up 4 bases and J gave up 6 bases, with 6 bases separating them. The CDR3 DNA reads TGTGCCAGCAGCTCAGGGGCCGGGGAGCTGTTTTTT. Translation gives CASSSGAGELFF.

The chain combines TRBV5-1 with TRBJ1-1, with D uncertain. The ends were cut back, 4 bases at V and 3 bases at J, with 19 bases in the middle. The CDR3 spans 16 residues. Looked up from germline, CDR1 is SGHRS and CDR2 is YFSETQ. CDR3 sequence: CASSTSPTGVDTEAFF. The CDR3 DNA reads TGCGCCAGCAGCACCTCCCCGACGGGTGTCGACACTGAAGCTTTCTTT. The entire variable domain, with the rest obtained from reference TRBV5-1 and TRBJ1-1, is as follows: KAGVTQTPRYLIKTRGQQVTLSCSPISGHRSVSWYQQTPGQGLQFLFEYFSETQRNKGNFPGRFSGRQFSNSRSEMNVSTLELGDSALYLCASSTSPTGVDTEAFFGQGTRLTVV.

This clone was picked up one time. The chain is built from TRBV15 and TRBJ1-5; D possibly corresponds to TRBD1 (6 bases). Trimming shortened V by 0 bases and J by 6 bases, and 12 bases separated the two germline ends. CDR1 is LNHNV, CDR2 YYDKDF, per germline (reference sequence). This CDR3 contains 15 residues. The DNA of the CDR3 is TGTGCCACCAGCAGAGATCCAGGGGCGGCTCAGCCCCAGCATTTT. Its protein product is CATSRDPGAAQPQHF.